This T cell receptor (beta chain) was identified during a study of T cell responses to AZD1222 COVID-19 vaccine. Profiling relied on immunoSEQ multiplex PCR, and the TCRdb table lists in-frame clones only, not all of them. The sample has 150,000 to 200,000 clones; approximately 95% are singletons. The CDR3 is 13 residues long. With V trimmed by 4 bases and J by 8 bases, 5 bases remained unmatched. Germline CDR1 and CDR2: MNHNY and SVGAGI (reference sequence). Sequences were derived from peripheral blood, sampled on day 0 of AZD1222 vaccination. The genes are TRBV6-6 and TRBJ1-2, with TRBD1 matching 9 bases. The sequence was obtained from an adult in good health. The CDR3 sequence: CASSSRDRDGYTF. The CDR3 coding sequence is TGTGCCAGCAGTTCCCGGGACAGGGACGGCTACACCTTC.